The rows below give T cell receptor beta chains drawn from one sample of a study of PD-1 blockade in classical Hodgkin lymphoma. TCRdb's table, derived via immunoSEQ multiplex PCR, lists solely in-frame clones and lacks some. The sample has more than 85,000 clones, more than 70% seen once. The source material was peripheral blood mononuclear cells (PBMCs), sampled before the fourth cycle of nivolumab. These receptors were obtained from a human donor with classical Hodgkin lymphoma. The CDR3 runs from the conserved cysteine through the conserved F or W. D genes are given only for firm matches. Size tells how often a clone was seen (once, few, many) or the class of an expanded clone, and some rows leave it out.

once . TRBJ1-3 TRBV11-2 TGTGCCAGCAGCTTAGGTGGAAACACCATATATTTT CASSLGGNTIYF
. . TRBJ1-4 TRBV6-6 TGTGCCAGCAGTTACTCGCCGGGGCGGGAAAAACTGTTTTTT CASSYSPGREKLFF
few . TRBJ1-1 TRBV20-1 TGCAGTGCTAGGGGCACCGGGGGAGCTTTCTTT CSARGTGGAFF
. . TRBJ2-4 TRBV2 TGTGCCAGCAGTGAGTTTGGACTACCGTCCGACATTCAGTACTTC CASSEFGLPSDIQYF
. TRBD2 TRBJ2-7 TRBV10-1 TGCGCCAGCAGTGTTGGGGGGGACTACGAGCAGTACTTC CASSVGGDYEQYF
. TRBD1 TRBJ1-5 TRBV28 TGTGCCAGCAGTGTGGGACAGGGGGCTGATCAGCCCCAGCATTTT CASSVGQGADQPQHF
. TRBD1 TRBJ1-5 TRBV28 TGTGCCAGCAGTTTAATTCCAGGGGGCAGGCAGCCCCAGCATTTT CASSLIPGGRQPQHF
. . TRBJ2-7 TRBV29-1 TGCAGCGTGACCTATACTGAAAAGGCCGCCGAGCAGTACTTC CSVTYTEKAAEQYF
. TRBD2 TRBJ2-7 TRBV2 TGTGCCAGCAGTGAAGGACTAGCGGGGGGCTTC CASSEGLAGGF
once . TRBJ1-5 TRBV25-1 TGTGCCAGCAGTGAAGGAAATCAGCCCCAGCATTTT CASSEGNQPQHF
. TRBD1 TRBJ1-1 TRBV19 TGTGCCAGTAGTATCGGCACAGGGGGGGGAGGTATGAACACTGAAGCTTTCTTT CASSIGTGGGGMNTEAFF
. TRBD1 TRBJ1-2 TRBV6-5 TGTGCCAGCAGTTACTATCCCCGGGACAGGGAGGGCTACACCTTC CASSYYPRDREGYTF
once . TRBJ2-7 TRBV4-3 TGCGCCAGCAGCCCCCGATCAGCGGACGAGCAGTACTTC CASSPRSADEQYF
many . TRBJ2-7 TRBV2 TGTGCCAGCAGCGATACATCCAAGATTCCAAACGAGCAGTACTTC CASSDTSKIPNEQYF
once . TRBJ2-7 TRBV18 TGTGCCAGCTCTTCCGGGACCTCCTACGAGCAGTACTTC CASSSGTSYEQYF
. TRBD1 TRBJ1-2 TRBV19 TGTGCCAGTAGTATATATCGGACAGGCTATGGCTACACCTTC CASSIYRTGYGYTF
. TRBD2 TRBJ2-3 TRBV14 TGTGCCAGCAGCCAAATTAGCGGGATGAGCACAGATACGCAGTATTTT CASSQISGMSTDTQYF
once . TRBJ1-3 TRBV7-2 TGTGCCAGCAGCCCGGATAGCCCACTCTCGGGAAACACCATATATTTT CASSPDSPLSGNTIYF
. . TRBJ1-5 TRBV28 TGTGCCAGCAGTTCCCCTCTTCCCCAGCATTTT CASSSPLPQHF
. TRBD2 TRBJ2-4 TRBV4-1 TGCGCCAGCAGCCAAGGGGGACTAGCGGCCGACCTGCAAAACATTCAGTACTTC CASSQGGLAADLQNIQYF
few . TRBJ1-1 TRBV5-1 TGCGCCAGCAGCAGGGAAGGGGCCTTGAACACTGAAGCTTTCTTT CASSREGALNTEAFF
once . TRBJ1-5 TRBV19 TGTGCCAGTAGTATTTCGTCCGGCGGGCAGCCCCAGCATTTT CASSISSGGQPQHF
. TRBD1 TRBJ1-1 TRBV5-1 TGCGCCAGCAGCCTCCTTGGGACAGGGAACACTGAAGCTTTCTTT CASSLLGTGNTEAFF
. . TRBJ2-7 TRBV6-6 TGTGCCAGCAGTTACTCGTCAGGGGACGAGCAGTACTTC CASSYSSGDEQYF
once . TRBJ2-2 TRBV7-2 TGTGCCAGCAGCTCAGGCGGGGAGCTGTTTTTT CASSSGGELFF
. TRBD2 TRBJ2-7 TRBV7-2 TGTGCCAGCAGCTTAGACGGTGCGGGAGTCCCAAGGGAGCAGTACTTC CASSLDGAGVPREQYF
. . TRBJ2-1 TRBV5-4 TGTGCCAGCAGCTTGGACCCGTCCTGGACCCCCTCCTACAATGAGCAGTTCTTC CASSLDPSWTPSYNEQFF
. . TRBJ2-7 TRBV21-1 TGTGCCAGCAGCAAAGCTTTAGGGTCGACTAGCGGGATTTCCTACGAGCAGTACTTC CASSKALGSTSGISYEQYF
. TRBD2 TRBJ2-7 TRBV7-9 TGTGCCAGCAGCTCTAGCGGACACTCCTACGAGCAGTACTTC CASSSSGHSYEQYF
once . TRBJ1-2 TRBV19 TGTGCCAGTAGTATTGGGGCCGGGGCTCCCGGGGTCTATGGCTACACCTTC CASSIGAGAPGVYGYTF
. . TRBJ1-2 TRBV6-5 TGTGCCAGCAGGGGGATGGGGCGCGACACCTTC CASRGMGRDTF
. TRBD1 TRBJ2-1 TRBV27 TGTGCCAGCAGGGGGGACAGGGGGCAAAGGGAGCAGTTCTTC CASRGDRGQREQFF
. . TRBJ2-2 TRBV13 TGTGCCAGCTACAGGGCTACGGGGGAGCTGTTTTTT CASYRATGELFF
. TRBD1 TRBJ1-2 TRBV27 TGTGCCAGCAGTCCGACAGGGAACTATGGCTACACCTTC CASSPTGNYGYTF
. . TRBJ1-2 TRBV30 TGTGCCTGGGGCATGACTGGCTATGGCTACACCTTC CAWGMTGYGYTF
. . TRBJ2-7 TRBV28 TGTGCCAGCAGTTTCGCCCCCCAGAGCGGCTACGAGCAGTACTTC CASSFAPQSGYEQYF
. . TRBJ1-1 TRBV5-5 TGTGCCAGCAGCTACCAGACGGACCTGAACACTGAAGCTTTCTTT CASSYQTDLNTEAFF
few . TRBJ2-3 TRBV5-6 TGTGCCAGCACCTTAGGACCCCCCAAAAGCACAGATACGCAGTATTTT CASTLGPPKSTDTQYF
few . TRBJ1-3 TRBV6-6 TGTGCCAGCAGTTACTCGGCAGGTGGAAACACCATATATTTT CASSYSAGGNTIYF
. . TRBJ2-1 TRBV4-1 TGCGCCAGCAGCCAAGGGCTGTCCTCCTACAATGAGCAGTTCTTC CASSQGLSSYNEQFF
. . TRBJ1-2 TRBV27 TGTGCCAGCAGGGCCGGGGCCCAACGTCTGGGGCGGGATGGCTACACCTTC CASRAGAQRLGRDGYTF
. . TRBJ1-1 TRBV29-1 TGCAGCGTTGAAGAGGGCAGGGGATTGAACACTGAAGCTTTCTTT CSVEEGRGLNTEAFF
. . TRBJ2-5 TRBV6-6 TGTGCCAGCAATACCTTGGGGGGTGAAGAGACCCAGTACTTC CASNTLGGEETQYF
. . TRBJ2-5 TRBV27 TGTGCCAGCAGTCCCTGGAGCCCGGGATTTGGAGAGACCCAGTACTTC CASSPWSPGFGETQYF
. . TRBJ2-1 TRBV14 TGTGCCAGCAGCCAAGAGACGACTAGAACCGCCCGGCAGTTCTTC CASSQETTRTARQFF
. . TRBJ1-2 TRBV6-6 TGTGCCAGCAGTTACTCCGAACTACGAGGCTACACCTTC CASSYSELRGYTF
. . TRBJ2-7 TRBV15 TGTGCCACCAGCAGGCTGGGCCCGGACGAGCAGTACTTC CATSRLGPDEQYF
few . TRBJ2-2 TRBV28 TGTGCCAGCAGTTTATTAATAGCGGCAAAAAACACCGGGGAGCTGTTTTTT CASSLLIAAKNTGELFF
. . TRBJ2-3 TRBV9 TGTGCCAGCAGCGTCGGCCATCGGACTAGCACAGATACGCAGTATTTT CASSVGHRTSTDTQYF
. . TRBJ2-1 TRBV4-2 TGTGCCAGCAGCCAAGACATCCGGGACTTAGAGGCCAATGAGCAGTTCTTC CASSQDIRDLEANEQFF
. . TRBJ2-2 TRBV7-9 TGTGCCAGCAGCTTTATGTGGCCCGGGGAGCTGTTTTTT CASSFMWPGELFF
. TRBD1 TRBJ1-1 TRBV5-1 TGCGCCAGCAGCTATGACAGGGAAAACACTGAAGCTTTCTTT CASSYDRENTEAFF
. TRBD1 TRBJ1-1 TRBV5-1 TGCGCCAGCAGCTTAGACAGGGTGAACACTGAAGCTTTCTTT CASSLDRVNTEAFF
. TRBD1 TRBJ2-7 TRBV28 TGTGCCAGCAGTCGGACCACGGACAGGATACTCTACGAGCAGTACTTC CASSRTTDRILYEQYF
. . TRBJ2-5 TRBV30 TGTGCCTGGAAGGAAAAGCGCGGCCTCCAAGAGACCCAGTACTTC CAWKEKRGLQETQYF